Included here is one T cell receptor beta chain sequence, with context. The antigen is undetermined. The method was immunoSEQ multiplex PCR; TCRdb's version includes in-frame clones alone and lacks a portion of them. Among 180,000 or so clones listed, around 94% were seen once. The data belong to a study of T cell responses to AZD1222 COVID-19 vaccine. General observations from the study: Two doses of AZD1222 preceded a rise in Spike-specific TCR breadth and depth. CD4 TCRs associated with vaccination spanned spike, dominating at 160-218 and 743-854. Seropositive status at baseline applied to only a handful of AZD1222 recipients. Repertoire sampling was restricted to post-peak T cell response timepoints.

Sequences were derived from peripheral blood, sampled on day 0 of AZD1222 vaccination. This clonotype was obtained from an adult in good health.

The CDR3 spells CASSPEGGDTQYF. The CDR3 coding sequence is TGTGCCAGCAGTCCCGAGGGAGGAGATACGCAGTATTTT. The V call is TRBV7-9, the J call TRBJ2-3; maybe TRBD2 (6 bases). CDR1 and CDR2 from the germline V gene are SEHNR and FQNEAQ (reference sequence). CDR3 length: 13 amino acids. The V and J ends lost 6 bases and 5 bases respectively, with 12 bases between them.